What follows are 10 T cell receptor beta chains derived from one specimen sequenced in a study of blood T cell repertoires in COVID-19. Sequencing used immunoSEQ multiplex PCR; TCRdb keeps in-frame clones, though not all of them. The sample holds some 80,000 clones, more than 90% seen once. Specimen: peripheral blood. Every receptor here comes from an elderly woman with active or convalescent COVID-19.

V usage is TRBV7-6 and J usage is TRBJ2-7; D uncertain. Trimming shortened V by 1 base and J by 5 bases, and 9 bases separated the two germline ends. Per the germline V gene, CDR1 is SGHVS and CDR2 is FNYEAQ. This CDR3 is built from 13 residues. The CDR3 here is CASSLGGPDEQYF. The CDR3 bases are TGTGCCAGCAGCTTAGGTGGGCCTGACGAGCAGTACTTC.

This rearrangement joins TRBV6-2 or TRBV6-3 to TRBJ1-1, with 11 bases identical to TRBD1. The CDR3 totals 13 residues. The germline CDR1 and CDR2 sequences are MNHEY and SVGEGT. V shed 2 bases, J shed 11 bases, and the junction held 4 bases outside the gene matches. The DNA for the CDR3 is TGTGCCAGCAGTTACCGGACAGGGGGCTCCGCTTTCTTT. Translated: CASSYRTGGSAFF.

The chain joins TRBV4-1 to TRBJ2-2; D gene uncertain. Trimming stripped 5 bases from V and 3 bases from J, with 10 bases between. This CDR3 region has 14 residues. Germline loops: CDR1 MGHRA, CDR2 YSYEKL. CDR3 sequence reads: CASSTDTYTGELFF. The CDR3 nucleotides read TGCGCCAGCAGCACTGACACGTACACCGGGGAGCTGTTTTTT.

This rearrangement joins TRBV2 to TRBJ1-2, with 10 bases lining up with TRBD1. Per the germline V gene, CDR1 is SNHLY and CDR2 is FYNNEI. The CDR3 totals 17 residues. The ends lost 5 bases at V and 5 bases at J; junction bases unmatched: 14. The CDR3 DNA reads TGTGCCAGCAGTCGACTTGTACCGGACAGGGGGAAGTATGGCTACACCTTC. This codes for CASSRLVPDRGKYGYTF.

The rearrangement uses TRBV3-1 (or the pseudogene TRBV3-2) and TRBJ1-1; D not resolved. V dropped 1 base and J dropped 1 base, with 13 bases sitting between them. CDR3 length: 16 amino acids. The V gene's germline CDR1 is LGHDT and CDR2 YNNKEL (reference sequence). CDR3 sequence: CASSQVMAVPNTEAFF. For the CDR3, the DNA is TGTGCCAGCAGCCAAGTTATGGCGGTCCCGAACACTGAAGCTTTCTTT.

This rearrangement joins TRBV28 to TRBJ2-5; 8 bases map to TRBD1. Germline loops: CDR1 MDHEN, CDR2 SYDVKM. The ends lost 7 bases at V and 5 bases at J; junction bases unmatched: 12. The CDR3 is 15 amino acids. Here the CDR3 DNA reads TGTGCCAGCACCGCCGGGACAGGCCTCTTGGAGACCCAGTACTTC. This translates into CASTAGTGLLETQYF.

The chain couples TRBV3-1 (or the pseudogene TRBV3-2) to TRBJ2-2, with TRBD2 matching 11 bases. V lost 1 base and J lost 2; bases outside the gene matches: 3. The germline V gene encodes CDR1 LGHDT and CDR2 YNNKEL (reference sequence). The CDR3 has 17 residues. The CDR3 loop reads CASSQGLAGGNTGELFF. The CDR3 nucleotides read TGTGCCAGCAGCCAAGGCCTAGCGGGGGGTAACACCGGGGAGCTGTTTTTT.

The rearrangement links TRBV4-1 to TRBJ2-3; the D is unclear. Germline V gives CDR1 MGHRA, CDR2 YSYEKL. V was trimmed by 4 bases and J by 3 bases, leaving 5 bases between them. This CDR3 comprises 12 residues. The CDR3 coding sequence is TGCGCCAGCAGCCCTCGGACAGATACGCAGTATTTT. Protein: CASSPRTDTQYF.

The CDR3 reads CASSGTATNEKLFF. CDR3 in DNA: TGCGCCAGCAGTGGTACGGCAACTAATGAAAAACTGTTTTTT. This sequence joins TRBV5-1 and TRBJ1-4; no definite D call. The CDR3 contains 14 residues. Germline lookup yields CDR1 SGHRS and CDR2 YFSETQ. The germline V and J ends were trimmed by 5 bases and 0 bases, with 8 bases remaining between them.

The chain joins TRBV5-5 to TRBJ2-1; 10 bases match TRBD2. Germline V gene sequence: CDR1 SGHKS, CDR2 YYEKEE (reference sequence). The CDR3 spans 15 residues. V was clipped by 3 bases and J by 8 bases; unmatched bases: 8. The CDR3 nucleotides are TGTGCCAGCAGCTCGGGACTAGCGTCCATGGATGAGCAGTTCTTC. Translation: CASSSGLASMDEQFF.